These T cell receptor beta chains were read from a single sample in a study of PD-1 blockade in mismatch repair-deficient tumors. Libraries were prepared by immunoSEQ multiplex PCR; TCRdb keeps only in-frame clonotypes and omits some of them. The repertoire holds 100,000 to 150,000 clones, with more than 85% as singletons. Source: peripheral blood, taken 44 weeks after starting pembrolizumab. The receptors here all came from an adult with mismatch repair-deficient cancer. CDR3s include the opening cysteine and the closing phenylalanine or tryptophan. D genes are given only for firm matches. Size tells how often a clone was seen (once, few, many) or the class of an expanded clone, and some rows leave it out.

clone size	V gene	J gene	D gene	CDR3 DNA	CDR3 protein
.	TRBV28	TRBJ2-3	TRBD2	TGTGCCAACAGCCCCGGGACTAGCGGGAGAGGCACAGATACGCAGTATTTT	CANSPGTSGRGTDTQYF
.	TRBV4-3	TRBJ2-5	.	TGCGCCAGCAGCCAAGGGCCGGCCCCCCAAGAGACCCAGTACTTC	CASSQGPAPQETQYF
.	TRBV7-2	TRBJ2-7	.	TGTGCCAGCAGCCCTAGATTCAGCTCCTACGAGCAGTACTTC	CASSPRFSSYEQYF
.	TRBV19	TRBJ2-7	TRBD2	TGTGCCAGTAGTATAAGCGGGAGGTCCTACGAGCAGTACTTC	CASSISGRSYEQYF
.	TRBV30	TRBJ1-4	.	TGTGCCTGGAGTGTAAGGGGGGACCCTCGTGTGGCTAATGAAAAACTGTTTTTT	CAWSVRGDPRVANEKLFF
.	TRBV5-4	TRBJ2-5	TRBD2	TGTGCCAGCAGCTTCTCGGGGGGTGGGGAGACCCAGTACTTC	CASSFSGGGETQYF
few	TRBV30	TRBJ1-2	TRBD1	TGTGCCTGGACCCAGGGGGGGCTGGCTGGCTACACCTTC	CAWTQGGLAGYTF
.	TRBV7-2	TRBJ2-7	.	TGTGCCAGCAGCTTAGATGGGACATTAACCTACGAGCAGTACTTC	CASSLDGTLTYEQYF
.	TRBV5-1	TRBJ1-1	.	TGCGCCAGCAGCTTGGACAGCCTAACTGAAGCTTTCTTT	CASSLDSLTEAFF
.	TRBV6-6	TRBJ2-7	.	TGTGCCAGCAGACCCCGCGGGCAGGAGCAGTACTTC	CASRPRGQEQYF
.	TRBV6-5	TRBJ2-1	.	TGTGCCAGCAGTTACGCCAGCTACAATGAGCAGTTCTTC	CASSYASYNEQFF
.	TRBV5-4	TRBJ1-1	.	TGTGCCAGCAGCTTGGGCCCGCGTTTTGGAACAAAGAACACTGAAGCTTTCTTT	CASSLGPRFGTKNTEAFF
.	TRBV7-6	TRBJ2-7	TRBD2	TGTGCCAGCAGCTCCGGAGCGCGGGGGGCCACCTACGAGCAGTACTTC	CASSSGARGATYEQYF
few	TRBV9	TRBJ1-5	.	TGTGCCAGCGGTACCGGGGGCAATCAGCCCCAGCATTTT	CASGTGGNQPQHF
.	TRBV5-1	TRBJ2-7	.	TGCGCCAGCAACCCGGGACTGATTCCCTACGAGCAGTACTTC	CASNPGLIPYEQYF
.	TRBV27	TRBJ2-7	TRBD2	TGTGCCAGCAGTTTATCCTTCGGACTAGCACCCTACGAGCAGTACTTC	CASSLSFGLAPYEQYF
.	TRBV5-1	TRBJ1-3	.	TGCGCCAGCGGGGAGGGCTCTGGAAACACCATATATTTT	CASGEGSGNTIYF
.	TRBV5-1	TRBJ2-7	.	TGCGCCAGCAGTGTGACAGGCTACGAGCAGTACTTC	CASSVTGYEQYF
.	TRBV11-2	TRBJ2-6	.	TGTGCCAGCAGCTTAGACTGGGGAGCTGGGGCCAACGTCCTGACTTTC	CASSLDWGAGANVLTF
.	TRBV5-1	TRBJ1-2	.	TGCGCCAGCAGCTTGGAATTATCAGGGGAGATCTATGGCTACACCTTC	CASSLELSGEIYGYTF
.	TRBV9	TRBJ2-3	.	TGTGCCAGCAGCGTAAGAGGGCGAGACTACACAGATACGCAGTATTTT	CASSVRGRDYTDTQYF
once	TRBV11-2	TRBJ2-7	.	TGTGCCAGCAGCTTAGGCACGGGATACGAGCAGTACTTC	CASSLGTGYEQYF
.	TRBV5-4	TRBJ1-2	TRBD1	TGTGCCAGCAGCTCGATCGACAGGGTGGACGGCTACACCTTC	CASSSIDRVDGYTF
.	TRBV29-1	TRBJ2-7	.	TGCAGCGTCCTCAGGGATCCCTACGAGCAGTACTTC	CSVLRDPYEQYF
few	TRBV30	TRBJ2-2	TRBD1	TGTGCCTGGAGGAGGACAGGGACCACCGGGGAGCTGTTTTTT	CAWRRTGTTGELFF
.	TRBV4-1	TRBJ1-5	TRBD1	TGCGCCAGCAGCCAACAACTAACCTTACAGGGGGGTAGCAATCAGCCCCAGCATTTT	CASSQQLTLQGGSNQPQHF
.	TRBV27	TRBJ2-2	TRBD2	TGTGCCAGCAGCTACACGGGACTAGCGGGCGCAAGGGAGCTGTTTTTT	CASSYTGLAGARELFF
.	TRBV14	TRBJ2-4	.	TGTGCCAGCAGCCAAGGGATGGGAAACATTCAGTACTTC	CASSQGMGNIQYF
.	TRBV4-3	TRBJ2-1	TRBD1	TGCGCCAGCAGCCGTGGGGACAGGGGCTACAATGAGCAGTTCTTC	CASSRGDRGYNEQFF
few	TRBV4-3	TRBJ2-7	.	TGCGCCAGCAGCTCTACCTTGGGCTACGAGCAGTACTTC	CASSSTLGYEQYF
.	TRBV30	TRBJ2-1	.	TGTGCCTGGAGTGTACAGGGTCATGAGCAGTTCTTC	CAWSVQGHEQFF
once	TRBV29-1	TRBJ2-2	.	TGCAGCGTTGATTGGGCAACCACCGGGGAGCTGTTTTTT	CSVDWATTGELFF
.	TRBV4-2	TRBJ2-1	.	TGTGCCAGCAGCCAAGATGCATCACAGGGCCGGTTCTTC	CASSQDASQGRFF
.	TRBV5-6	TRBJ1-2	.	TGTGCCAGCAGCGCCTCACCGCTCTATGGCTACACCTTC	CASSASPLYGYTF
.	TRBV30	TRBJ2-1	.	TGTGCCTGGAGACGGGGTGACAATGAGCAGTTCTTC	CAWRRGDNEQFF
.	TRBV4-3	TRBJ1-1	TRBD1	TGCGCCAGCAGCCCGGGACAGGGGAACACTGAAGCTTTCTTT	CASSPGQGNTEAFF
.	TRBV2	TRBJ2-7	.	TGTGCCACCCAGCTTCGGTACGAGCAGTACTTC	CATQLRYEQYF
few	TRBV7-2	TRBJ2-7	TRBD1	TGTGCCAGCAGCCCCTACAGGGGGCTTTCCTACGAGCAGTACTTC	CASSPYRGLSYEQYF
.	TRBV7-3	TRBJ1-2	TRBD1	TGTGCCAGCAGCTCCGGACAGGGCTATGGCTACACCTTC	CASSSGQGYGYTF
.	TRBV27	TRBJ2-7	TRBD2	TGTGCCAGCAGTTTAACAGCCACGGGACTAGTAGCTGGTCCCTCCTACGAGCAGTACTTC	CASSLTATGLVAGPSYEQYF
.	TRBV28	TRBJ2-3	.	TGTGCCAGCAGTTCCCCCCTAGGCCTGCCACGACCCACAGATACGCAGTATTTT	CASSSPLGLPRPTDTQYF
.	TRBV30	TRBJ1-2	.	TGTGCCTGGAGTGTAACGCGATTCTATGGCTACACCTTC	CAWSVTRFYGYTF